This T cell receptor beta chain originates from a study of radiotherapy plus CTLA-4 blockade in lung cancer. Across the whole study: For roughly 19% of patients, objective responses occurred, and about 34% had disease control. Broader study findings: Response was reportedly best predicted by early blood T cell clone dynamics, with interferon-beta.

Germline assignment: CDR1 SNHLY and CDR2 FYNNEI. The CDR3 is 15 amino acids. V was cut by 6 bases and J by 1 base, with 12 bases left in between. TCRdb keeps only in-frame clones here, not all; method: immunoSEQ multiplex PCR. The data contain 80,000 or so clones, about four fifths of them singletons. Note on this clone: Its antigen is still unknown.

Chemo-refractory metastatic non-small-cell lung cancer patients were treated with focal radiation plus CTLA-4 blockade with ipilimumab. The V gene is TRBV2, the J gene TRBJ1-4; tentatively, D is TRBD1 (6 bases). This specimen was peripheral blood, taken from a patient treated with radiotherapy plus ipilimumab. The receptor was derived from a human donor with non-small cell lung cancer whose response to radiotherapy plus ipilimumab could not be evaluated. Some clones in this sample may be carry-over from other donors' samples. The CDR3 DNA follows: TGTGCCAGCAGCGAGGGCAGGGGAACTAATGAAAAACTGTTTTTT. Its translation: CASSEGRGTNEKLFF.